The 12 T cell receptor beta chains listed next were all sequenced from one sample in a study of shared clonotypes between healthy human individuals. The repertoire was sequenced with immunoSEQ multiplex PCR; TCRdb's copy has only in-frame clones and lacks some. The sample carries some 2,400,000 clones, roughly 95% recorded once. Material for sequencing was naive CD4+ T cells sorted from blood. Subset reported: CD45RA+ positively selected. Source of these receptors: a man aged 18 to 30 in good health.

The V and J genes are TRBV7-2 and TRBJ1-1; 7 nucleotides match TRBD1. The CDR3 has 14 residues. V lost 6 bases to trimming and J lost 3 bases; unmatched junction nucleotides: 7. CDR1 is SGHTA, CDR2 FQGNSA, per germline. Here the CDR3 reads CASRQGQAYTEAFF. CDR3 DNA sequence: TGTGCCAGCAGGCAAGGACAGGCCTACACTGAAGCTTTCTTT.

CDR3 sequence: CASSDRDRGHEQYF. CDR3 DNA sequence: TGTGCCAGCAGCGACCGGGACAGGGGCCACGAGCAGTACTTC. The chain joins TRBV9 to TRBJ2-7, with 10 bases lining up with TRBD1. The germline CDR1 and CDR2 sequences are SGDLS and YYNGEE. The length of the CDR3 is 14 residues. The J segment lost 5 bases and the V segment lost 3 bases, leaving 5 bases of the junction unmatched.

V is TRBV19 and J is TRBJ1-2, with D hard to call. V was trimmed by 7 bases and J by 3 bases, leaving 18 bases between them. Germline V gene data show CDR1 as LNHDA and CDR2 as SQIVND (reference sequence). The CDR3 covers 15 residues. The CDR3 nucleotides read TGTGCCAGTACGTATGCGTCAGGAGTGGACTATGGCTACACCTTC. This sequence encodes CASTYASGVDYGYTF.

This chain joins TRBV10-3 and TRBJ1-6; D is perhaps TRBD1 (5 bases). CDR3 length equals 15 residues. Germline V lookup: CDR1 ENHRY, CDR2 SYGVKD. Trimming shortened V by 4 bases and J by 4 bases, and 11 bases separated the two germline ends. The CDR3 protein is CAISAGTGYNSPLHF. The CDR3 DNA follows: TGTGCCATCAGTGCCGGGACTGGATATAATTCACCCCTCCACTTT.

The V and J genes are TRBV30 and TRBJ1-3, with 8 nucleotides matching TRBD1. Trimming removed 2 bases from V and 3 bases from J; junction bases left unmatched: 12. Looked up from germline, CDR1 is GTSNPN and CDR2 is SVGIG (reference sequence). This CDR3 has 17 amino acids. The CDR3 DNA reads TGTGCCTGGAGTTCGTATTTGGCAGGGGGCCGTGGAAACACCATATATTTT. Translation gives CAWSSYLAGGRGNTIYF.

The rearrangement joins TRBV14 to TRBJ1-6; D unclear. V was trimmed by 1 base and J by 11 bases, leaving 9 bases between them. This CDR3 is built from 13 residues. CDR1 SGHDN and CDR2 FVKESK come from the germline V gene. The CDR3 coding sequence is TGTGCCAGCAGCCAAGTTGCGCTAGCACCCCTCCACTTT. Translated: CASSQVALAPLHF.

The chain has TRBV5-1 and TRBJ2-7; TRBD2 agrees at 7 bases. This CDR3 region has 14 residues. The trim removed 1 base at V and 6 bases at J, leaving 7 bases unmatched. CDR1 SGHRS and CDR2 YFSETQ come from the germline V gene. The CDR3 spells CASSLLQASGEQYF. In nucleotides, the CDR3 is TGCGCCAGCAGCTTGTTACAGGCTAGCGGCGAGCAGTACTTC.

Concerning this clone: Other DNA variants within this sample encode the same CDR3. This chain uses TRBV7-9 with TRBJ1-1; a possible D gene is TRBD1 (5 bases). CDR3 size: 14 residues. V was clipped by 1 base and J by 1 base, with 7 bases between them. Looked up from germline, CDR1 is SEHNR and CDR2 is FQNEAQ (reference sequence). The CDR3 region has the DNA TGTGCCAGCAGCTTAGGCGGGGGGAACACTGAAGCTTTCTTT. As protein: CASSLGGGNTEAFF. Combining the CDR3 with reference TRBV7-9 and TRBJ1-1 gives the whole variable domain DTGVSQNPRHKITKRGQNVTFRCDPISEHNRLYWYRQTLGQGPEFLTYFQNEAQLEKSRLLSDRFSAERPKGSFSTLEIQRTEQGDSAMYLCASSLGGGNTEAFFGQGTRLTVV.

A note on this clone: Other DNA sequences in this specimen translate into the identical CDR3. This chain joins TRBV2 and TRBJ2-7; 12 bases are shared with TRBD1. The germline CDR1 and CDR2 sequences are SNHLY and FYNNEI. The CDR3 extends over 14 amino acids. V lost 6 bases and J lost 5; bases outside the gene matches: 5. The CDR3: CASRPGTGGHEQYF. The CDR3 nucleotides read TGTGCCAGCAGACCCGGGACAGGGGGCCACGAGCAGTACTTC. Complete variable domain (other parts from reference TRBV2 and TRBJ2-7): EPEVTQTPSHQVTQMGQEVILRCVPISNHLYFYWYRQILGQKVEFLVSFYNNEISEKSEIFDDQFSVERPDGSNFTLKIRSTKLEDSAMYFCASRPGTGGHEQYFGPGTRLTVT.

The genes are TRBV7-2 and TRBJ2-7; TRBD2 aligns across 7 bases. Germline assignment: CDR1 SGHTA and CDR2 FQGNSA. Germline trimming cut 4 bases from V and 6 bases from J; bases unmatched to any gene: 15. The CDR3 totals 16 residues. The CDR3: CASSSQGLVSASEQYF. For the CDR3, the DNA is TGTGCCAGCAGCTCCCAAGGACTAGTCTCGGCCTCCGAGCAGTACTTC.

The count of this clone is one. The rearrangement joins TRBV19 to TRBJ1-6; D ambiguous. The germline V gene has CDR1 LNHDA and CDR2 SQIVND (reference sequence). V was cut by 5 bases and J by 6 bases, with 11 bases left in between. The CDR3 consists of 14 residues. CDR3 DNA sequence: TGTGCCAGTAGTCGGCTCGGTTTTAATTCACCCCTCCACTTT. Amino acids: CASSRLGFNSPLHF.

The V gene is TRBV18, the J gene TRBJ1-6; D is unclear. V was clipped by 2 bases and J by 5 bases, with 10 bases between them. Germline CDR1 and CDR2: KGHSH and LQKENI. The CDR3 extends over 15 amino acids. The CDR3, as DNA: TGTGCCAGCTCACCAGTTCCGAGTAATAATTCACCCCTCCACTTT. Translation gives CASSPVPSNNSPLHF.